These 19 T cell receptor beta chains originate from one sample sequenced in a study of T cells in localized non-small cell lung cancer. TCRdb keeps only in-frame clones here, not all; method: immunoSEQ multiplex PCR. Counted here are around 25,000 clones, around 90% occurring once; the ten biggest clones make up nearly 15%. The source material was peripheral blood, sampled before any cancer treatment. Source of these receptors: a man aged 35 to 70 with stage III squamous cell lung carcinoma.

The rearrangement joins TRBV7-7 to TRBJ2-2; D is possibly TRBD2 (5 bases). This CDR3 has 14 amino acids. Trimming pared 5 bases from V and 5 bases from J, leaving 12 bases between. CDR1 and CDR2 from the germline V gene are SSHAT and FNYEAQ (reference sequence). The CDR3 DNA reads TGTGCCAGCAGCCTCACGAGGGAGACCGGGGAGCTGTTTTTT. It encodes CASSLTRETGELFF.

The V gene is TRBV5-6, the J gene TRBJ1-1; D gene ambiguous. The ends were cut back, 2 bases at V and 4 bases at J, with 9 bases in the middle. Germline CDR1 and CDR2: SGHDT and YYEEEE. The CDR3 is 13 residues long. The CDR3: CASSLISGTEAFF. In nucleotides, the CDR3 is TGTGCCAGCAGCTTAATCAGCGGCACTGAAGCTTTCTTT. The full variable domain, its missing parts supplied by reference TRBV5-6 and TRBJ1-1, is DAGVTQSPTHLIKTRGQQVTLRCSPKSGHDTVSWYQQALGQGPQFIFQYYEEEERQRGNFPDRFSGHQFPNYSSELNVNALLLGDSALYLCASSLISGTEAFFGQGTRLTVV.

This sequence joins TRBV7-2 and TRBJ2-7, with 7 bases fitting TRBD2. The CDR3 contains 14 residues. V trimming: 5 bases; J trimming: 1 base; junction bases outside the gene matches: 5. Germline assignment: CDR1 SGHTA and CDR2 FQGNSA. CDR3 coding DNA: TGTGCCAGCAGCCAGAGCGGGGCATCCTACGAGCAGTACTTC. Protein: CASSQSGASYEQYF.

The chain carries TRBV20-1 and TRBJ1-2; 7 bases agree with TRBD1. CDR1 and CDR2 from the germline V gene are DFQATT and SNEGSKA (reference sequence). This CDR3 has 11 amino acids. The junction had 5 bases not matched to a gene; V was cut back by 6 bases and J by 7 bases. The chain's CDR3 is CSAPRTGGYTF. For the CDR3, the DNA is TGCAGTGCGCCGAGGACAGGTGGCTACACCTTC.

This chain connects TRBV7-8 to TRBJ2-6; the D gene is possibly TRBD1 (5 bases). This CDR3 has 22 amino acids. V lost 2 bases to trimming and J lost 0 bases, with 26 bases between them. Germline V gene data show CDR1 as SGHVS and CDR2 as FQNEAQ. CDR3 nucleotides: TGTGCCAGCAGCTTATCCCCACCTTTTAGAGTGAGACAGAGCTCTGGGGCCAACGTCCTGACTTTC. Its protein product is CASSLSPPFRVRQSSGANVLTF.

This chain joins TRBV6-1 and TRBJ2-1; 9 nucleotides align to TRBD2. Trimming took 1 base from V and 4 from J; bases not matched to a gene: 8. Germline V gives CDR1 MNHNS, CDR2 SASEGT. The CDR3 spans 17 residues. DNA of the CDR3: TGTGCCAGCAGTGAAGAAGCGGGACTAGCCTTATACAATGAGCAGTTCTTC. Its translation: CASSEEAGLALYNEQFF.

The chain combines TRBV7-2 with TRBJ1-2; TRBD1 is a possible D gene (6 bases). Germline CDR1 is SGHTA and CDR2 is FQGNSA. Trimming left V 1 base short and J 8 bases short, with 11 bases between. This CDR3 has 13 amino acids. The CDR3 loop reads CASSLGQGRGYTF. CDR3 nucleotides: TGTGCCAGCAGCTTAGGGCAGGGGAGGGGCTACACCTTC.

The CDR3, as DNA: TGTGCCAGCAGCCCAGGGACAGGGGGCACTGGAAACACCATATATTTT. It codes for CASSPGTGGTGNTIYF. The V and J genes are TRBV9 and TRBJ1-3; 12 bases map to TRBD1. The CDR3 covers 16 residues. Trimming cost V 4 bases and J 2 bases; bases outside gene matches: 4. CDR1 and CDR2 (germline): SGDLS, YYNGEE. The full variable domain, with the rest looked up from reference TRBV9 and TRBJ1-3, is DSGVTQTPKHLITATGQRVTLRCSPRSGDLSVYWYQQSLDQGLQFLIQYYNGEERAKGNILERFSAQQFPDLHSELNLSSLELGDSALYFCASSPGTGGTGNTIYFGEGSWLTVV.

This clone was observed once. V and J are TRBV2 and TRBJ1-2; 8 bases are shared with TRBD1. J gave up 5 bases and V 2 bases, and 1 base lay outside the gene matches. Germline CDR1 SNHLY, CDR2 FYNNEI. The CDR3 is made up of 13 amino acids. CDR3 in DNA: TGTGCCAGCAGTGAAACAGGGGGGTATGGCTACACCTTC. This codes for CASSETGGYGYTF.

The chain joins TRBV9 to TRBJ2-3; TRBD1 might be the D (5 bases). CDR3 size: 15 residues. Germline assignment: CDR1 SGDLS and CDR2 YYNGEE. V dropped 3 bases and J dropped 0 bases, with 11 bases sitting between them. CDR3 sequence reads: CASSGKQDSTDTQYF. The CDR3 DNA follows: TGTGCCAGCAGCGGGAAACAGGACAGCACAGATACGCAGTATTTT.

In the case of this clone: The same CDR3 can be traced to other DNA sequences in this sample. The chain employs TRBV19 and TRBJ2-3; D is unclear. V gave up 0 bases and J gave up 0 bases, with 4 bases separating them. CDR3 length equals 14 residues. Per the germline V gene, CDR1 is LNHDA and CDR2 is SQIVND (reference sequence). The CDR3 sequence: CASSIDLSTDTQYF. The CDR3 region has the DNA TGTGCCAGTAGTATAGATCTGAGCACAGATACGCAGTATTTT.

The chain has TRBV11-2 and TRBJ2-3; 8 nucleotides align to TRBD2. This CDR3 comprises 13 residues. The trim removed 6 bases at V and 2 bases at J, leaving 1 base unmatched. Germline-derived CDR1 and CDR2 are SGHAT and FQNNGV. The CDR3 loop is CASRLAATDTQYF. The CDR3 bases are TGTGCCAGCAGACTAGCGGCCACAGATACGCAGTATTTT.

This clone was detected only once. This chain joins TRBV6-5 and TRBJ2-7; the D gene is possibly TRBD2 (6 bases). This CDR3 has 12 residues. Between the trimmed V and J ends, which lost 2 bases and 6 bases, there was a span of 8 bases. From germline, CDR1 is MNHEY and CDR2 SVGAGI. The CDR3 sequence is CASSYVGGEQYF. The CDR3 bases are TGTGCCAGCAGTTACGTGGGGGGCGAGCAGTACTTC.

CDR3 coding DNA: TGTGCCAGCAGTGCTCTAGGCGGGAGGGCCTCGGGGAATGAGCAGTTCTTC. It yields the protein CASSALGGRASGNEQFF. The rearrangement uses TRBV28 and TRBJ2-1; 9 bases are shared with TRBD2. Trimming cost V 5 bases and J 7 bases; bases outside gene matches: 15. CDR3 length equals 17 residues. The V gene's germline CDR1 is MDHEN and CDR2 SYDVKM.

This clone is a singleton in its sample. The V call is TRBV7-9, the J call TRBJ2-7; no definite D call. The V end lost 4 bases, the J end lost 4 bases, and 8 bases lay between the germline ends. The CDR3 is 12 amino acids. CDR1 is SEHNR, CDR2 FQNEAQ, per germline (reference sequence). In DNA form, the CDR3 reads TGTGCCAGCAGCTCCCAGCCGTACGAGCAGTACTTC. This encodes CASSSQPYEQYF.

This chain joins TRBV4-3 and TRBJ1-5, with D unclear. Germline CDR1 and CDR2: LGHNA and YSLEER. This CDR3 has 14 amino acids. V was trimmed by 0 bases and J by 7 bases, leaving 10 bases between them. The CDR3 is CASSQEWRGQPQHF. In DNA form, the CDR3 reads TGCGCCAGCAGCCAAGAGTGGAGAGGGCAGCCCCAGCATTTT.

CDR3 in amino acids: CASSLDGTGNYQPQHF. The CDR3, as DNA: TGCGCCAGCAGCTTGGATGGGACAGGGAATTATCAGCCCCAGCATTTT. The V call is TRBV5-1, the J call TRBJ1-5; 9 nucleotides agree with TRBD1. J was trimmed by 5 bases and V by 0 bases; bases with no gene match: 6. This CDR3 is 16 amino acids long. Germline CDR1 SGHRS, CDR2 YFSETQ.

This chain connects TRBV7-9 to TRBJ1-3; D is perhaps TRBD1 (5 bases). The V gene's germline CDR1 is SEHNR and CDR2 FQNEAQ (reference sequence). The V and J ends lost 1 base and 8 bases respectively, with 6 bases between them. The CDR3 spans 12 residues. The CDR3 loop reads CASSLGGDTIYF. The DNA for the CDR3 is TGTGCCAGCAGCTTAGGGGGGGACACCATATATTTT.

V and J are TRBV13 and TRBJ2-1; 9 bases line up with TRBD1. J lost 6 bases, V lost 5 bases, and 8 bases had no gene match. The CDR3 has 15 residues. Germline assignment: CDR1 PRHDT and CDR2 FYEKMQ (reference sequence). The CDR3 reads CASSKPQGARNEQFF. Here the CDR3 DNA reads TGTGCCAGCAGCAAACCACAGGGGGCGCGCAATGAGCAGTTCTTC.